One sample yielded the 16 T cell receptor beta chains listed below, sequenced in a study of vaccination and CD4 T cells after COVID-19. No cognate antigen is known for these TCRs. As to treatment: roughly 10-day PBMC culture with coronavirus spike peptide pools or control peptides (ViraFEST assay). Sequence data for DNA of cultured CD4+ T cells were generated by the Oncomine TCR Beta short-read assay. TCRdb passed the PCR reads through MiXCR, listing each CDR3 protein once. The sample contains under 20,000 distinct CDR3 sequences, about two thirds of which appear only once. The sample comprised CD4+ T cells from blood, cultured in vitro. All receptors derive from a human donor who had recovered from COVID-19.

The chain couples TRBV10-2 to TRBJ2-6; 8 nucleotides agree with TRBD1. CDR1 is WSHSY and CDR2 is SAAADI in the germline V gene. V dropped 4 bases and J dropped 4; count of bases not matched to a gene: 6. CDR3 length: 16 residues. CDR3 DNA: TGCGCCAGCAGTGGGCAGGGGGCGGGCGGGGCCAACGTCCTGACTTTC. Amino acids: CASSGQGAGGANVLTF.

The rearrangement uses TRBV25-1 and TRBJ2-3, with TRBD1 identical over 9 bases. The CDR3 runs 14 residues. Germline V gives CDR1 MGHDK, CDR2 SYGVNS. V dropped 7 bases and J dropped 6; count of bases not matched to a gene: 8. The CDR3 spells CASMTGGAQDTQYF. CDR3 DNA: TGTGCCAGCATGACAGGGGGTGCCCAGGATACGCAGTATTTT.

The V call is TRBV7-9, the J call TRBJ2-1; D unresolved. The CDR3 contains 13 residues. Germline V gives CDR1 SEHNR, CDR2 FQNEAQ (reference sequence). The ends were cut back, 4 bases at V and 6 bases at J, with 10 bases in the middle. The CDR3 coding sequence is TGTGCCAGCAGCTCTCTTCACTCCAATGAGCAGTTCTTC. This encodes CASSSLHSNEQFF.

The chain uses TRBV27 and TRBJ2-3; 10 bases map to TRBD2. From germline, CDR1 is MNHEY and CDR2 SMNVEV (reference sequence). The CDR3 runs to 18 residues. With 4 bases clipped from V and 1 base from J, the junction kept 11 bases outside the gene matches. CDR3 sequence reads: CASSSYLPAGGGTDTQYF. The CDR3 DNA reads TGTGCCAGCAGTTCCTACCTCCCAGCGGGGGGGGGCACAGATACGCAGTATTTT.

The CDR3 bases are TGTGCCAGCAGCTTAGGGAAGATTTGGCGGAACACTGAAGCTTTCTTT. This encodes CASSLGKIWRNTEAFF. The chain joins TRBV7-2 to TRBJ1-1; D unresolved. Germline CDR1 reads SGHTA; CDR2 reads FQGNSA. The CDR3 is 16 residues long. Trimming removed 1 base at V and 1 base at J, with 13 bases between.

The CDR3 DNA is TGTGCCAGCAGTTACTCTTCGGGACAGGGGGTCGGAAACACCATATATTTT. This encodes CASSYSSGQGVGNTIYF. The J gene is TRBJ1-3, the V gene TRBV6-5; the match to TRBD1 covers 11 bases. Germline V lookup: CDR1 MNHEY, CDR2 SVGAGI. The CDR3 totals 17 residues. The V and J ends lost 0 bases and 4 bases, in that order; junction bases with no gene match: 5.

The chain joins TRBV6-1 to TRBJ2-3; 11 bases are shared with TRBD2. The V gene's germline CDR1 is MNHNS and CDR2 SASEGT. The length of the CDR3 is 15 residues. V shed 2 bases, J shed 6 bases, and the junction held 4 bases outside the gene matches. CDR3 sequence (DNA): TGTGCCAGCAGTGAAACATTAGCGGGAGGGGATACGCAGTATTTT. Its translation: CASSETLAGGDTQYF.

V gene TRBV15 combines with J gene TRBJ1-1, with a tentative D call TRBD1 (5 bases). The CDR3 sequence is 14 residues long. The germline CDR1 and CDR2 sequences are LNHNV and YYDKDF (reference sequence). Deletions cut 0 bases from V and 3 bases from J, with 8 bases between. CDR3 nucleotide sequence: TGTGCCACCAGCAGAGACCGGGGGGACACTGAAGCTTTCTTT. Translated, it gives CATSRDRGDTEAFF.

This rearrangement joins TRBV25-1 to TRBJ1-6; D not certain. This CDR3 has 13 amino acids. V was trimmed by 8 bases and J by 7 bases, leaving 12 bases between them. Germline lookup yields CDR1 MGHDK and CDR2 SYGVNS. In nucleotides, the CDR3 is TGTGCCAGCCAGTTCGAAGGGAATTCACCCCTCCACTTT. Translation gives CASQFEGNSPLHF.

The V and J genes are TRBV6-5 and TRBJ2-5, with 14 bases aligning to TRBD2. This CDR3 has 18 residues. V lost 0 bases and J lost 7; bases outside the gene matches: 10. Per germline, CDR1 MNHEY and CDR2 SVGAGI. CDR3 in amino acids: CASSYSGVGLAGVGTQYF. The CDR3 nucleotides are TGTGCCAGCAGTTACTCAGGCGTGGGACTAGCGGGAGTTGGGACCCAGTACTTC.

The chain employs TRBV20-1 and TRBJ1-2, with a tentative D call TRBD1 (6 bases). There are 13 residues in the CDR3. Trimming left V 6 bases short and J 4 bases short, with 15 bases between. Germline CDR1 is DFQATT and CDR2 is SNEGSKA (reference sequence). The CDR3 nucleotides read TGCAGTGCCCCAACACAGGGCTTCTATGGCTACACCTTC. Protein sequence: CSAPTQGFYGYTF.

Relative to its sample, this clonotype is large. The gene calls are TRBV27 and TRBJ1-1, with TRBD1 identical over 7 bases. The V gene's germline CDR1 is MNHEY and CDR2 SMNVEV (reference sequence). The CDR3 totals 17 residues. V lost 4 bases and J lost 1; bases outside the gene matches: 12. The CDR3 DNA reads as TGTGCCAGCAGTTCTTATCGGGACAGAGGAAGGAACACTGAAGCTTTCTTT. Protein product: CASSSYRDRGRNTEAFF.

V is TRBV6-1 and J is TRBJ1-5; 7 nucleotides line up with TRBD1. Germline assignment: CDR1 MNHNS and CDR2 SASEGT. V trimming: 4 bases; J trimming: 7 bases; junction bases outside the gene matches: 13. CDR3 size: 16 residues. This chain's CDR3 is CASSVKGRGQGQPQHF. The CDR3 nucleotides are TGTGCCAGCAGTGTCAAAGGGAGGGGGCAAGGCCAGCCCCAGCATTTT.

This chain uses TRBV10-3 with TRBJ1-1, with unresolved D. Germline V gene data show CDR1 as ENHRY and CDR2 as SYGVKD. V lost 3 bases, J lost 11 bases, and 10 bases lay in between. This CDR3 is built from 11 residues. The CDR3 sequence is CAISDQDRAFF. As DNA, the CDR3 is TGTGCCATCAGTGACCAGGATAGGGCTTTCTTT.

This CDR3 is CASSTAWREVNEQFF. In DNA form, the CDR3 reads TGTGCCAGCAGTACCGCTTGGCGGGAGGTCAATGAGCAGTTCTTC. The rearrangement joins TRBV6-2 or TRBV6-3 to TRBJ2-1; the match to TRBD2 covers 8 bases. The CDR3 length is 15 residues. J was trimmed by 6 bases and V by 5 bases; bases with no gene match: 9. CDR1 MNHEY and CDR2 SVGEGT come from the germline V gene.

J is TRBJ2-5 and V is TRBV24-1, with no clear D. There are 15 residues in the CDR3. In germline, CDR1 is KGHDR, CDR2 SFDVKD. Trimming took off 3 bases at V and 5 bases at J, with 15 bases between the two ends. CDR3 amino acids: CATSDPVLAPETQYF. The CDR3 DNA is TGTGCCACCAGTGATCCCGTGTTAGCTCCCGAGACCCAGTACTTC.